In its sample, the clone carrying this TCR beta chain was seen many times. Antigen specificity is unknown. Researchers tagged individual cDNA molecules with unique molecular identifiers. TCRdb processed the 5' RACE reads anew with MiXCR; each CDR3 protein has one entry. The sample contains 50,000 to 65,000 distinct CDR3 sequences, about 7.7% of which appear only once. This specimen belongs to a study of early T cells in non-severe SARS-CoV-2 infection. Study at large: Investigators sequenced bulk RNA drawn from unsorted whole blood, and chains remained unpaired. Whole-study findings and limits: VDJdb matching skewed toward anti-spike CD8 responses, missing private and CD4 specificities.

The specimen comprised whole blood, sampled at baseline. This receptor was obtained from an adult who was a healthcare worker with PCR-confirmed SARS-CoV-2 infection or an uninfected control (not recorded which).

In DNA, the CDR3 is TGCGCCAGTCGACGGTTCGAGCGATCCAACGAGCAGTACTTC. Its protein product is CASRRFERSNEQYF. The chain carries TRBV4-1 and TRBJ2-7; D is uncertain. The V end was cut by 9 bases, the J end by 5 bases, with 20 bases between. The CDR3 covers 14 residues. Germline V gene lookup returns CDR1 MGHRA and CDR2 YSYEKL.